This TCR beta chain is drawn from a study of T cells expressing NK-cell markers. Study at large: Investigators obtained TCR beta repertoires from sorted CD3+CD56+NKG2C+, CD3+CD56+NKG2C- and CD3+CD56-NKG2C+ T cells. Among eight sequenced donors, seven carried HCMV seropositivity while one was seronegative.

Study conclusions and caveats: Researchers report these clonotypes also headed the CD3+CD56-NKG2C+ fraction in a few donors. Dominant NKG2C+ clonotype frequencies of roughly 1.0-8% of CD8+ T cells were measured in over 5 donors.

Concerning this clonotype: What it binds is not known.

This CDR3 contains 11 residues. From its re-call of the 5' RACE reads, TCRdb lists each CDR3 protein once, without DNA. This table lists some 280,000 distinct CDR3 sequences. The sequencing input was blood T cells: a sorted CD56 or NKG2C T cell subset, CD4+ or CD8+ T cells, or bulk PBMC T cells (not recorded which). V usage is TRBV12-3 or TRBV12-4 and J usage is TRBJ2-7. The TCR comes from a man aged 18 to 30 in good health. CDR3 amino acids: CASSLSGEQYF.